This T cell receptor (beta chain) was captured by sequencing in a study of technical replicates of blood from a few donors. V trimming: 1 base; J trimming: 2 bases; junction bases outside the gene matches: 7. The germline V gene has CDR1 SGHDN and CDR2 FVKESK. The CDR3 is 17 residues long. The repertoire was sequenced with immunoSEQ multiplex PCR; TCRdb's copy has only in-frame clones and lacks some. The sample lists 75,000 to 100,000 clones, approximately 94% occurring once. The TCR sequence derives from a human donor in good health. This chain links TRBV14 with TRBJ2-1; 8 nucleotides align to TRBD1. Sequenced: T cells isolated from PBMCs. The CDR3 loop is CASSQGASGGAYNEQFF. The CDR3 region has the DNA TGTGCCAGCAGCCAAGGAGCCTCAGGGGGCGCCTACAATGAGCAGTTCTTC.